This TCR beta chain was captured in a study of tumor-infiltrating lymphocytes in localized non-small cell lung cancer. Overall study context: Several tumor histologies, both smoking statuses, and some post-neoadjuvant chemotherapy samples were included. Each patient gave resected tumor and non-adjacent uninvolved lung tissue.

As concerns this clone: The antigen remains unidentified.

J was trimmed by 5 bases and V by 6 bases; bases with no gene match: 15. This CDR3 comprises 15 residues. Germline CDR1 is SQVTM and CDR2 is ANQGSEA. Study-wide findings and caveats: Compared with uninvolved lung, tumors showed higher T cell infiltration by TCRbeta sequencing. Technical variation could not be separated from intratumor heterogeneity here.

Libraries were prepared by immunoSEQ multiplex PCR; TCRdb keeps only in-frame clonotypes and omits some of them. The top ten hold around 2.6% of the sample, which has 15,000 or so clones, roughly 79% seen once. The specimen sequenced was lung tumor tissue. The sequence was collected from a human donor with non-small cell lung cancer. The rearrangement uses TRBV29-1 and TRBJ1-1; 7 bases line up with TRBD1. The CDR3 reads CSVRPGQWKRTEAFF. CDR3 nucleotides: TGCAGCGTAAGACCGGGACAGTGGAAGAGAACTGAAGCTTTCTTT.